The next 4 T cell receptor beta chains were all read from a single sample in a study of neurological immune-mediated disorders. Using its own MiXCR run on the 5' RACE reads, TCRdb lists one record per CDR3 protein. Here the sample spans around 58,000 distinct CDR3 sequences, about 3.3% being singletons. The sample comprised PBMCs. All receptors derive from a woman aged 60-75 years with multiple sclerosis.

This clonotype has ten or more counts. This chain links TRBV20-1 with TRBJ2-7, with D tentatively TRBD1 or TRBD2 (5 bases each). The CDR3 is made up of 14 amino acids. Trimming stripped 6 bases from V and 2 bases from J, with 17 bases between. Germline V gene sequence: CDR1 DFQATT, CDR2 SNEGSKA (reference sequence). CDR3 sequence reads: CSAALGGLAYEQYF. The CDR3 bases are TGCAGTGCCGCCCTTGGGGGTCTGGCCTACGAGCAGTACTTC.

J is TRBJ2-7 and V is TRBV20-1, with 8 bases that match TRBD2. Germline assignment: CDR1 DFQATT and CDR2 SNEGSKA (reference sequence). The CDR3 length is 14 residues. With V trimmed by 4 bases and J by 3 bases, 8 bases remained unmatched. CDR3 in amino acids: CSAIRGGVNYEQYF. As DNA, the CDR3 is TGCAGTGCTATACGGGGGGGTGTCAACTACGAGCAGTACTTC.

This clonotype has at least ten counts. The V and J genes are TRBV11-2 and TRBJ1-1, with a weak D call TRBD1 (5 bases). The CDR3 consists of 13 residues. The V gene's germline CDR1 is SGHAT and CDR2 FQNNGV. Trimming shortened V by 5 bases and J by 8 bases, and 15 bases separated the two germline ends. The CDR3 loop is CASSPPVWTEAFF. The CDR3 bases are TGTGCCAGCAGCCCCCCGGTTTGGACAGAAGCTTTCTTT.

This clonotype was detected ten times or more. The rearrangement uses TRBV6-4 and TRBJ2-2; tentative D call: TRBD1 (5 bases). This CDR3 is 17 amino acids long. V was shortened by 10 bases and J by 0 bases, with 21 bases between the two germline ends. Per the germline V gene, CDR1 is MRHNA and CDR2 is SNTAGT. CDR3 amino acids: CATQPNTDSSNTGELFF. The CDR3 coding sequence is TGTGCCACACAACCAAACACCGACAGTTCGAACACCGGGGAGCTGTTTTTT.